This T cell receptor delta chain was sequenced in a study of γδ T cells in repeated Plasmodium falciparum infection. Study in general: Each infection was followed by sampling at 21 days, plus baseline and some pre-infection draws. General study findings and limits: Malian donors came from one small rural village, predominantly one ethnic group.

Gammadelta T cells were flow-sorted from PBMC into Vgamma9/Vdelta2+ and Vdelta2-negative populations for bulk analysis. TRG and TRD sequences were obtained from every sorted gammadelta sample. TCRdb redid clone calling on the multiplex PCR reads using CATT. The sample holds approximately 53,000 delta-chain clones, around 1.8% seen once. Germline lookup yields CDR1 GEAIGNYY and CDR2 EKD. This CDR3 region has 17 residues. This clone was counted ten times or more. Its antigen is not identified. For this DNA, TCRdb reports the protein of a much larger clone, which diverges at residue 9, most likely from a read error; the protein presented here is translated directly from the DNA. In the same sample, other DNA sequences code for this CDR3.

The sequenced sample was gamma-delta T cells from blood. No J gene was assigned, while the V gene was called as TRDV2; the table's TRDD3 call for D was not verified on the DNA. This clonotype was obtained from a pool of human donors (malaria-infected and uninfected, not separated). This chain's CDR3 is CACDTGGDHRYTDKLTF. CDR3 bases: TGTGCCTGTGACACTGGGGGGGATCACCGGTACACCGATAAACTCACCTTT.